Presented here are 17 T cell receptor beta chains from one specimen sequenced in a study of cytomegalovirus exposure and HLA in healthy donors. Primers included in the PCR were 60 Vbeta and 13 Jbeta primers. Profiling relied on immunoSEQ multiplex PCR, and the TCRdb table lists in-frame clones only, not all of them. The sample records some 190,000 clones, approximately 86% being singletons. Sequenced input: PBMCs. The receptors shown here come from a woman in her twenties or thirties in good health and CMV-seronegative.

The chain recombines TRBV28 with TRBJ1-2; 8 bases align to TRBD1. The trim removed 5 bases at V and 7 bases at J, leaving 15 bases unmatched. CDR3 length: 16 residues. Germline CDR1 and CDR2: MDHEN and SYDVKM. The CDR3 DNA follows: TGTGCCAGCAGTCCCCGGCCTTTTTCAGGGGGCGGTGGCTACACCTTC. Its translation is CASSPRPFSGGGGYTF.

The rearrangement links TRBV4-1 to TRBJ2-7; D is ambiguous. The V end lost 1 base, the J end lost 0 bases, and 13 bases lay between the germline ends. The CDR3 covers 16 residues. Germline loops: CDR1 MGHRA, CDR2 YSYEKL. The CDR3 DNA reads as TGCGCCAGCAGCCAAGGGAACGCGGCCAACTCCTACGAGCAGTACTTC. Residues: CASSQGNAANSYEQYF.

A few counts support this clone. The chain has TRBV18 and TRBJ2-1; D is unresolved. This CDR3 comprises 13 residues. V lost 2 bases and J 7 bases, leaving 9 bases between the germline ends. The germline CDR1 and CDR2 sequences are KGHSH and LQKENI. In DNA, the CDR3 is TGTGCCAGCTCACCATTTGGCTCTAATGAGCAGTTCTTC. It codes for CASSPFGSNEQFF.

The V call is TRBV6-1, the J call TRBJ2-1; the D gene is possibly TRBD2 (6 bases). V lost 7 bases and J 4 bases, leaving 17 bases between the germline ends. This CDR3 has 15 amino acids. Germline V lookup: CDR1 MNHNS, CDR2 SASEGT. In DNA, the CDR3 is TGTGCCAGCACCGAGTGGGGGGATCCATACAATGAGCAGTTCTTC. This translates into CASTEWGDPYNEQFF.

The chain uses TRBV7-9 and TRBJ1-1; TRBD1 matches 7 bases. Trimming took 1 base from V and 10 from J; bases not matched to a gene: 0. CDR1 and CDR2 (germline): SEHNR, FQNEAQ (reference sequence). This CDR3 has 11 residues. DNA for the CDR3: TGTGCCAGCAGCTTAGGACAGGGAGCTTTCTTT. Encoded protein: CASSLGQGAFF.

This CDR3 is CASSLWGGTYEQYF. The DNA for the CDR3 is TGTGCCAGCAGTTTATGGGGGGGAACCTACGAGCAGTACTTC. This chain links TRBV28 with TRBJ2-7, with a weak D call TRBD2 (6 bases). Germline assignment: CDR1 MDHEN and CDR2 SYDVKM. Trimming removed 0 bases from V and 2 bases from J, with 8 bases in between. The CDR3 totals 14 residues.

Turning to this clone: The same CDR3 can be traced to other DNA sequences in this sample. V gene TRBV9 combines with J gene TRBJ1-5, with TRBD1 as a possible D gene (5 bases). Germline V gives CDR1 SGDLS, CDR2 YYNGEE. Trimming took off 0 bases at V and 4 bases at J, with 8 bases between the two ends. This CDR3 is 14 amino acids long. CDR3 DNA: TGTGCCAGCAGCGTAGACGGGGGAAATCAGCCCCAGCATTTT. Translating it yields CASSVDGGNQPQHF.

The gene calls are TRBV6-5 and TRBJ1-3; 8 nucleotides line up with TRBD1. Germline CDR1 is MNHEY and CDR2 is SVGAGI. V trimming: 6 bases; J trimming: 4 bases; junction bases outside the gene matches: 8. This CDR3 contains 15 residues. Written as DNA, the CDR3 is TGTGCCAGCAGCGGACAGGGCCTCGGGGGAAACACCATATATTTT. As protein: CASSGQGLGGNTIYF.

The chain recombines TRBV15 with TRBJ2-5, with D perhaps TRBD2 (5 bases). This CDR3 is 13 amino acids long. From germline, CDR1 is LNHNV and CDR2 YYDKDF (reference sequence). V lost 0 bases to trimming and J lost 3 bases, with 5 bases between them. The CDR3 bases are TGTGCCACCAGCAGAGAGAGGGAAGAGACCCAGTACTTC. Its protein product is CATSREREETQYF.

This chain links TRBV12-5 with TRBJ2-3; TRBD2 is a possible D gene (5 bases). This CDR3 is built from 12 residues. V was trimmed by 1 base and J by 8 bases, leaving 7 bases between them. Germline loops: CDR1 LGHNT, CDR2 FRNRAP. The CDR3 sequence is CASGLAGGTQYF. In nucleotides, the CDR3 is TGTGCTAGTGGTTTGGCCGGAGGTACGCAGTATTTT.

CDR3 residues: CASSANRRGLIDTGELFF. CDR3 coding DNA: TGTGCCAGCAGTGCCAATCGGAGGGGGCTGATCGACACCGGGGAGCTGTTTTTT. The chain combines TRBV6-1 with TRBJ2-2, with D possibly matching TRBD1 (7 bases). The CDR3 loop spans 18 amino acids. The germline CDR1 and CDR2 sequences are MNHNS and SASEGT. The V and J ends lost 4 bases and 3 bases respectively, with 21 bases between them.

This chain connects TRBV29-1 to TRBJ2-2, with 9 positions matching TRBD2. This CDR3 region has 13 residues. Germline V gene sequence: CDR1 SQVTM, CDR2 ANQGSEA. The V gene end was trimmed by 5 bases and the J gene end by 3 bases; junction bases not matched to a gene: 1. The CDR3 nucleotides are TGCAGCGTTAAGCGGGGGGACACCGGGGAGCTGTTTTTT. Amino acid sequence: CSVKRGDTGELFF.

This chain uses TRBV27 with TRBJ1-1, with D perhaps matching TRBD1 (5 bases). Trimming removed 5 bases from V and 1 base from J, with 11 bases in between. The CDR3 sequence is 14 residues long. The germline gives CDR1 MNHEY, CDR2 SMNVEV (reference sequence). CDR3 nucleotides: TGTGCCAGCAGTGCGGGACGCTGGAACACTGAAGCTTTCTTT. It codes for CASSAGRWNTEAFF.

This chain joins TRBV11-2 and TRBJ2-1, with a tentative D call TRBD2 (5 bases). Germline V lookup: CDR1 SGHAT, CDR2 FQNNGV. V dropped 7 bases and J dropped 0 bases, with 10 bases sitting between them. This CDR3 is 14 amino acids long. The CDR3 sequence: CASMTGSSYNEQFF. The DNA of the CDR3 is TGTGCCAGCATGACGGGGAGCTCCTACAATGAGCAGTTCTTC.

The gene calls are TRBV10-3 and TRBJ2-5; 8 bases are shared with TRBD1. V lost 0 bases to trimming and J lost 5 bases; unmatched junction nucleotides: 2. CDR1 and CDR2 (germline): ENHRY, SYGVKD. CDR3 size: 14 residues. In DNA, the CDR3 is TGTGCCATCAGTGAGTCGACAGGGGAGGAGACCCAGTACTTC. It encodes CAISESTGEETQYF.

The chain is built from TRBV5-6 and TRBJ2-1, with 9 bases identical to TRBD1. CDR1 and CDR2 (germline): SGHDT, YYEEEE. There are 17 residues in the CDR3. With V trimmed by 0 bases and J by 2 bases, 6 bases remained unmatched. Written as DNA, the CDR3 is TGTGCCAGCAGCTTGGAAAGACAGGGGGTGACCTACAATGAGCAGTTCTTC. The encoded protein is CASSLERQGVTYNEQFF.

This clone was detected only once. CDR3 loop: CASRTGGVGTKNIQYF. The DNA of the CDR3 is TGTGCCAGCAGGACAGGGGGCGTTGGAACCAAAAACATTCAGTACTTC. The chain couples TRBV28 to TRBJ2-4; 10 bases map to TRBD1. The germline CDR1 and CDR2 sequences are MDHEN and SYDVKM. V was clipped by 6 bases and J by 2 bases; unmatched bases: 7. The CDR3 sequence is 16 residues long. The whole variable domain, filled in from reference TRBV28 and TRBJ2-4, reads DVKVTQSSRYLVKRTGEKVFLECVQDMDHENMFWYRQDPGLGLRLIYFSYDVKMKEKGDIPEGYSVSREKKERFSLILESASTNQTSMYLCASRTGGVGTKNIQYFGAGTRLSVL.